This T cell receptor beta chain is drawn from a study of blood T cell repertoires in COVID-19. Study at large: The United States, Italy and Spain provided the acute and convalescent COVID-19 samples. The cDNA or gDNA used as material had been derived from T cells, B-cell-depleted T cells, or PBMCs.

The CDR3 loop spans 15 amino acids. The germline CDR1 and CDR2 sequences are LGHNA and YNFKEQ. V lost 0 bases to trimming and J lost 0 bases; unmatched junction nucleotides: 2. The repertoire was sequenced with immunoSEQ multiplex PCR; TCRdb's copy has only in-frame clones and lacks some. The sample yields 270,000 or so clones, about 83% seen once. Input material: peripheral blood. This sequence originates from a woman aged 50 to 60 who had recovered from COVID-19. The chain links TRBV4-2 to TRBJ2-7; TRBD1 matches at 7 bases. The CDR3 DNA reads TGTGCCAGCAGCCAAGAAACAGGGGACTCCTACGAGCAGTACTTC. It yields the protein CASSQETGDSYEQYF.